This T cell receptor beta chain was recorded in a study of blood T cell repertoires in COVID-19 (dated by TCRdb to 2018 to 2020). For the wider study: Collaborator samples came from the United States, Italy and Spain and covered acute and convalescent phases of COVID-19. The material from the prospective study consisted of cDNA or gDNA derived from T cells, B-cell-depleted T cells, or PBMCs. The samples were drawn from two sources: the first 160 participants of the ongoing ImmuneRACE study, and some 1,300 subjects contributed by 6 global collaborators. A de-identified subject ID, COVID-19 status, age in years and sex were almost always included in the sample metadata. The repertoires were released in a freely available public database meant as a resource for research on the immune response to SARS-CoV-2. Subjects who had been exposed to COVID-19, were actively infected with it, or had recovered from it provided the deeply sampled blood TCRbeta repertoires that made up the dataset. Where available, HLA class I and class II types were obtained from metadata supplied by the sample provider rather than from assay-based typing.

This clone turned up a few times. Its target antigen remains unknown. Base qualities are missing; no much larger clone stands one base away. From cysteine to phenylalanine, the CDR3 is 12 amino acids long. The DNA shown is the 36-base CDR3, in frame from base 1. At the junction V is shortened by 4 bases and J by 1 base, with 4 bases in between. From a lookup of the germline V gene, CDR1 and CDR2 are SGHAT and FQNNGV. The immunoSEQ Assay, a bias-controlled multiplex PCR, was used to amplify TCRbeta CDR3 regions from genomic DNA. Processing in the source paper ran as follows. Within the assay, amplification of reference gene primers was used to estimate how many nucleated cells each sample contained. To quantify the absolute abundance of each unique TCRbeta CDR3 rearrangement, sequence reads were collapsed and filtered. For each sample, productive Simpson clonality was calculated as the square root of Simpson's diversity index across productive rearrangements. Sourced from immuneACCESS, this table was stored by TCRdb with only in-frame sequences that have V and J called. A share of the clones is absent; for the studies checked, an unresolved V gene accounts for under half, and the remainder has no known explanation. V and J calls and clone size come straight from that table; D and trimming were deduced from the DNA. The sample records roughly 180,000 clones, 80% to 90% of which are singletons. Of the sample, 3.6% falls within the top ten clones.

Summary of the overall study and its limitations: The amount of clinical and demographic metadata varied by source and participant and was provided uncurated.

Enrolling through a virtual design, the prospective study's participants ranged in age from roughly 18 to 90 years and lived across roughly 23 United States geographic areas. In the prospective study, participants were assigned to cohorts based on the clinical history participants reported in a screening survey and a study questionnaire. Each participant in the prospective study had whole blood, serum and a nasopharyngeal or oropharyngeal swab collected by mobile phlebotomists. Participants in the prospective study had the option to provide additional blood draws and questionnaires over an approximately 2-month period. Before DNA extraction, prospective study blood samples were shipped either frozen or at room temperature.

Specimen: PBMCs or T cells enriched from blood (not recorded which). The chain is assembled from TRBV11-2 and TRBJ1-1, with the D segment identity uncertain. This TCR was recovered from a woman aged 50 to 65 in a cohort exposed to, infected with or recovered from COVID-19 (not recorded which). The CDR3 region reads CASSYTNTEAFF. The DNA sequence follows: TGTGCCAGCAGCTACACGAACACTGAAGCTTTCTTT.